This entry lists 20 T cell receptor beta chains sequenced from one sample in a study of technical replicates of blood from a few donors. Sequencing was performed with immunoSEQ multiplex PCR; in TCRdb, only in-frame clones are kept and a portion is missing. The table has around 50,000 clones, approximately 95% seen once; the top ten hold under 0.45%. The sequencing input was T cells isolated from PBMCs. The receptors come from a human donor in good health.

The chain is built from TRBV18 and TRBJ1-2, with D possibly TRBD1 on 5 matching bases. The CDR3 sequence is 14 residues long. V gave up 6 bases and J gave up 3 bases, with 14 bases separating them. Germline lookup yields CDR1 KGHSH and CDR2 LQKENI. The CDR3 spells CASSKTGTDYGYTF. The CDR3 region has the DNA TGTGCCAGCTCGAAAACCGGGACTGACTATGGCTACACCTTC. Looking up the rest from reference TRBV18 and TRBJ1-2 gives the full variable domain: NAGVMQNPRHLVRRRGQEARLRCSPMKGHSHVYWYRQLPEEGLKFMVYLQKENIIDESGMPKERFSAEFPKEGPSILRIQQVVRGDSAAYFCASSKTGTDYGYTFGSGTRLTVV.

The J gene is TRBJ2-1, the V gene TRBV7-3; no clear D. The V gene's germline CDR1 is SGHTA and CDR2 FQGTGA. The CDR3 sequence is 13 residues long. Trimming cost V 1 base and J 3 bases, with 4 bases left between them. The CDR3 DNA sequence: TGTGCCAGCAGCTTAAATATCTACAATGAGCAGTTCTTC. It translates to CASSLNIYNEQFF.

CDR3 sequence (DNA): TGTGCCAGCAGTGATCGTCCACTGACTTCCTACGAGCAGTACTTC. It yields the protein CASSDRPLTSYEQYF. The chain carries TRBV2 and TRBJ2-7; no reliable D call. The V end lost 3 bases, the J end lost 1 base, and 13 bases lay between the germline ends. Germline CDR1 reads SNHLY; CDR2 reads FYNNEI. The CDR3 length is 15 residues.

The V call is TRBV2, the J call TRBJ1-2, with TRBD1 identical over 7 bases. The CDR3 loop spans 14 amino acids. Germline V gene lookup returns CDR1 SNHLY and CDR2 FYNNEI. The trim removed 4 bases at V and 7 bases at J, leaving 9 bases unmatched. The CDR3 reads CASSAQTGAGGYTF. For the CDR3, the DNA is TGTGCCAGCAGTGCCCAAACAGGGGCTGGTGGCTACACCTTC. Based on the CDR3 plus reference TRBV2 and TRBJ1-2, the full variable domain is EPEVTQTPSHQVTQMGQEVILRCVPISNHLYFYWYRQILGQKVEFLVSFYNNEISEKSEIFDDQFSVERPDGSNFTLKIRSTKLEDSAMYFCASSAQTGAGGYTFGSGTRLTVV.

The chain employs TRBV2 and TRBJ2-1, with TRBD2 identical over 16 bases. CDR1 and CDR2 (germline): SNHLY, FYNNEI. There are 16 residues in the CDR3. V lost 6 bases and J lost 4; bases outside the gene matches: 3. CDR3 protein: CASRGTSGRGYNEQFF. CDR3 coding DNA: TGTGCCAGCAGGGGGACTAGCGGGAGGGGGTACAATGAGCAGTTCTTC.

The chain recombines TRBV2 with TRBJ2-2; TRBD2 might be the D (5 bases). The ends were cut back, 5 bases at V and 5 bases at J, with 12 bases in the middle. The CDR3 consists of 14 residues. In germline, CDR1 is SNHLY, CDR2 FYNNEI. In DNA form, the CDR3 reads TGTGCCAGCAGTCCCGAGGACTGGACCGGGGAGCTGTTTTTT. It encodes CASSPEDWTGELFF.

The chain joins TRBV4-2 to TRBJ2-4; TRBD2 matches at 10 bases. This CDR3 region has 15 residues. Germline CDR1 and CDR2: LGHNA and YNFKEQ. With 3 bases clipped from V and 6 bases from J, the junction kept 5 bases outside the gene matches. Written as DNA, the CDR3 is TGTGCCAGCAGCCAGGGTAGCGGGAGGTTAAACATTCAGTACTTC. Protein: CASSQGSGRLNIQYF.

Here the CDR3 reads CASSQLSGKVDGELFF. CDR3 DNA: TGCGCCAGCAGCCAGCTTAGCGGGAAGGTGGACGGGGAGCTGTTTTTT. V is TRBV4-1 and J is TRBJ2-2; 8 bases match TRBD2. J lost 7 bases, V lost 3 bases, and 10 bases had no gene match. The germline V gene has CDR1 MGHRA and CDR2 YSYEKL. The CDR3 spans 16 residues.

The chain joins TRBV4-1 to TRBJ2-7, with TRBD2 as a possible D gene (6 bases). The CDR3 runs to 16 residues. CDR1 is MGHRA and CDR2 is YSYEKL in the germline V gene. V was clipped by 3 bases and J by 4 bases, with 19 bases between them. This CDR3 reads CASSHLATSTFYEQYF. In nucleotides, the CDR3 is TGCGCCAGCAGCCATCTAGCGACTAGTACTTTTTACGAGCAGTACTTC.

This clone was counted between two and nine times. The chain combines TRBV19 with TRBJ1-5; 8 bases map to TRBD1. Trimming cost V 10 bases and J 7 bases; bases outside gene matches: 9. The CDR3 is 13 residues long. Per the germline V gene, CDR1 is LNHDA and CDR2 is SQIVND (reference sequence). The CDR3 loop reads CATAQGARQPQHF. CDR3 in DNA: TGTGCCACTGCTCAGGGGGCGAGGCAGCCCCAGCATTTT. Full variable domain (outside the CDR3, taken from reference TRBV19 and TRBJ1-5): DGGITQSPKYLFRKEGQNVTLSCEQNLNHDAMYWYRQDPGQGLRLIYYSQIVNDFQKGDIAEGYSVSREKKESFPLTVTSAQKNPTAFYLCATAQGARQPQHFGDGTRLSIL.

V is TRBV4-1 and J is TRBJ1-1; perhaps TRBD1 as D (6 bases). With 5 bases removed from V and 0 bases from J, the gap between germline ends came to 13 bases. Germline lookup yields CDR1 MGHRA and CDR2 YSYEKL. The CDR3 length is 15 residues. CDR3 DNA sequence: TGCGCCAGCAGCAAAAGGGACACCCTGAACACTGAAGCTTTCTTT. Residues: CASSKRDTLNTEAFF.

This clone appeared once. The chain joins TRBV9 to TRBJ2-1; 11 nucleotides line up with TRBD2. The CDR3 is 17 residues long. Germline loops: CDR1 SGDLS, CDR2 YYNGEE. V lost 0 bases, J lost 3 bases, and 5 bases stayed unmatched. CDR3 in DNA: TGTGCCAGCAGCGTAGGCCTACTAGCGGGAGACTACAATGAGCAGTTCTTC. As protein: CASSVGLLAGDYNEQFF.

This chain joins TRBV11-2 and TRBJ1-1, with a tentative D call TRBD1 (6 bases). Germline-derived CDR1 and CDR2 are SGHAT and FQNNGV. Between the trimmed V and J ends, which lost 6 bases and 8 bases, there was a span of 13 bases. The CDR3 spans 12 residues. CDR3 nucleotides: TGTGCCAGCAGACCCGGTGACAGGGAAGCTTTCTTT. The encoded protein is CASRPGDREAFF.

This chain uses TRBV6-1 with TRBJ2-2; TRBD1 is a possible D gene (5 bases). This CDR3 region has 12 residues. CDR1 is MNHNS and CDR2 is SASEGT in the germline V gene. The V and J ends lost 10 bases and 6 bases respectively, with 12 bases between them. The CDR3 DNA follows: TGTGCCACCTTGACAGTCCCCGGGGAGCTGTTTTTT. This sequence encodes CATLTVPGELFF.

The V and J genes are TRBV28 and TRBJ2-1; 9 nucleotides agree with TRBD2. Looked up from germline, CDR1 is MDHEN and CDR2 is SYDVKM. Trimming took 3 bases from V and 1 from J; bases not matched to a gene: 1. There are 15 residues in the CDR3. As DNA, the CDR3 is TGTGCCAGCAGTTTTAGCGGGAGATCCTACAATGAGCAGTTCTTC. Translated, it gives CASSFSGRSYNEQFF.

The chain employs TRBV5-1 and TRBJ1-1; D uncertain. V lost 1 base and J lost 4, with 11 bases in between. CDR3 size: 14 residues. Per the germline V gene, CDR1 is SGHRS and CDR2 is YFSETQ. This CDR3 is CASSLRTEGTEAFF. CDR3 DNA: TGCGCCAGCAGCTTGAGAACAGAGGGCACTGAAGCTTTCTTT.

The V call is TRBV6-5, the J call TRBJ2-1; a weak D match, TRBD1 (5 bases). The CDR3 length is 13 residues. Looked up from germline, CDR1 is MNHEY and CDR2 is SVGAGI. V lost 5 bases and J lost 2, with 7 bases in between. The CDR3 DNA follows: TGTGCCAGCAGTGAAGGGGCCTACAATGAGCAGTTCTTC. It yields the protein CASSEGAYNEQFF.

The V and J genes are TRBV27 and TRBJ2-2; D may be TRBD1 (5 bases). This CDR3 spans 14 amino acids. The germline V and J ends were trimmed by 5 bases and 2 bases, with 9 bases remaining between them. CDR1 and CDR2 from the germline V gene are MNHEY and SMNVEV (reference sequence). The DNA of the CDR3 is TGTGCCAGCAGTGTGCAGGGTAACACCGGGGAGCTGTTTTTT. Protein: CASSVQGNTGELFF.

This chain links TRBV7-9 with TRBJ2-1; 7 nucleotides line up with TRBD2. V gave up 3 bases and J gave up 7 bases; unmatched junction bases: 3. The CDR3 loop spans 13 amino acids. Germline loops: CDR1 SEHNR, CDR2 FQNEAQ (reference sequence). DNA for the CDR3: TGTGCCAGCAGCTTTGGTAGCGGGAATGAGCAGTTCTTC. Residues: CASSFGSGNEQFF.

The chain joins TRBV6-1 to TRBJ1-1, with unresolved D. This CDR3 has 12 residues. CDR1 is MNHNS and CDR2 is SASEGT in the germline V gene. Trimming took off 5 bases at V and 7 bases at J, with 11 bases between the two ends. CDR3 residues: CASSSWGGEAFF. The CDR3, as DNA: TGTGCCAGCAGTTCTTGGGGAGGTGAAGCTTTCTTT.